The 23 T cell receptor beta chains reported below all come from one sample, sequenced in a study of blood T cells in healthy people across ages. It was with a sample-barcoded 5' primer and a J-beta primer mix that a second PCR of roughly 7 to 11 cycles was run. TCRdb called the 5' RACE reads again in MiXCR, with one record for every CDR3 protein. The table shows more than 450,000 distinct CDR3 sequences, with about a quarter occurring only once. These same records also appear under a second study, on T cells of mothers and their children.

Sample: blood. Receptor source: a boy aged 2 to 9 in good health.

The chain recombines TRBV7-2 with TRBJ1-5; D remains unclear. The CDR3 spans 15 residues. Germline V lookup: CDR1 SGHTA, CDR2 FQGNSA. Trimming removed 4 bases at V and 4 bases at J, with 14 bases between. The CDR3: CASSSDFRPNQPQHF. CDR3 in DNA: TGTGCCAGCAGCTCGGACTTTAGACCAAATCAGCCCCAGCATTTT.

This rearrangement joins TRBV5-1 to TRBJ2-5; 10 bases align to TRBD2. CDR3 length: 17 amino acids. The germline V gene encodes CDR1 SGHRS and CDR2 YFSETQ. V lost 4 bases to trimming and J lost 1 base; unmatched junction nucleotides: 10. CDR3 sequence: CASSTTPSGGLQETQYF. The CDR3 bases are TGCGCCAGCAGCACCACCCCTAGCGGGGGCCTCCAAGAGACCCAGTACTTC.

The genes are TRBV27 and TRBJ1-1; 8 nucleotides align to TRBD1. The CDR3 covers 14 residues. The trim removed 5 bases at V and 4 bases at J, leaving 6 bases unmatched. The V gene's germline CDR1 is MNHEY and CDR2 SMNVEV (reference sequence). This chain's CDR3 is CASSIGTGGTEAFF. The CDR3 DNA is TGTGCCAGCAGTATAGGGACAGGTGGCACTGAAGCTTTCTTT.

This chain connects TRBV9 to TRBJ2-5; 14 positions agree with TRBD2. Germline V gene lookup returns CDR1 SGDLS and CDR2 YYNGEE. The CDR3 totals 16 residues. V lost 3 bases, J lost 5 bases, and 6 bases stayed unmatched. The CDR3 DNA follows: TGTGCCAGCAGCGCGACTAGCGGGGGGGTTCCCGAGACCCAGTACTTC. Protein sequence: CASSATSGGVPETQYF.

This clonotype was detected only a few times. V gene TRBV6-2 or TRBV6-3 combines with J gene TRBJ1-2; D may be TRBD1 (6 bases). Per the germline V gene, CDR1 is MNHEY and CDR2 is SVGEGT. With 0 bases removed from V and 8 bases from J, the gap between germline ends came to 10 bases. The CDR3 has 13 residues. The CDR3 DNA follows: TGTGCCAGCAGTTACTCGGGGGCACTCGGCTACACCTTC. This codes for CASSYSGALGYTF.

The chain carries TRBV6-6 and TRBJ1-4; a possible D gene is TRBD1 (5 bases). CDR3 length: 14 residues. The germline V and J ends were trimmed by 7 bases and 1 base, with 10 bases remaining between them. Looked up from germline, CDR1 is MNHNY and CDR2 is SVGAGI (reference sequence). CDR3 sequence reads: CASTDRITNEKLFF. DNA for the CDR3: TGTGCCAGCACCGACAGAATAACTAATGAAAAACTGTTTTTT.

This chain links TRBV2 with TRBJ2-1; TRBD2 agrees at 8 bases. V lost 4 bases and J lost 4; bases outside the gene matches: 0. CDR1 SNHLY and CDR2 FYNNEI come from the germline V gene. The CDR3 extends over 13 amino acids. For the CDR3, the DNA is TGTGCCAGCAGTGCTAGCGGGTACAATGAGCAGTTCTTC. Translation: CASSASGYNEQFF.

V is TRBV28 and J is TRBJ2-5, with D tentatively TRBD1 or TRBD2 (6 bases each). TRBJ2-7 explains the end of the DNA better; the J call may be wrong. Germline CDR1 is MDHEN and CDR2 is SYDVKM. The CDR3 runs 15 residues. Here the CDR3 reads CASSFTEGGFYEQYF. DNA of the CDR3: TGTGCCAGCAGTTTTACCGAGGGGGGATTCTACGAGCAGTACTTC.

The chain joins TRBV20-1 to TRBJ1-2, with D possibly being TRBD1 (5 bases). This CDR3 is built from 12 residues. Per germline, CDR1 DFQATT and CDR2 SNEGSKA (reference sequence). The ends were cut back, 6 bases at V and 6 bases at J, with 14 bases in the middle. CDR3 region: CSALTVNDGYTF. CDR3 DNA: TGCAGTGCGCTGACAGTTAATGATGGCTACACCTTC.

This clonotype was observed a handful of times. The chain carries TRBV6-2 or TRBV6-3 and TRBJ2-7; no clear D. Trimming took off 7 bases at V and 4 bases at J, with 8 bases between the two ends. CDR1 MNHEY and CDR2 SVGEGT come from the germline V gene. The CDR3 has 11 amino acids. In DNA, the CDR3 is TGTGCCAGCACCCGAAAATACGAGCAGTACTTC. This sequence encodes CASTRKYEQYF.

The chain couples TRBV21-1 to TRBJ2-7; the D call in the table, TRBD1, was not verified against the DNA. TRBV21-1 is a recognized pseudogene. The CDR3 runs 16 residues. For the CDR3, the DNA is TGTGCCAGCAGCAATTCGAGGGGGCGAGTGGTCTACGAGCAGTACTTC. It codes for CASSNSRGRVVYEQYF.

The V gene is TRBV29-1, the J gene TRBJ1-4, with a tentative D call TRBD1 (6 bases). The CDR3 spans 14 residues. Germline assignment: CDR1 SQVTM and CDR2 ANQGSEA. Trimming took 2 bases from V and 3 from J, leaving 10 bases between them. The CDR3 protein is CSVETPGANEKLFF. The CDR3 coding sequence is TGCAGCGTTGAAACGCCAGGGGCTAATGAAAAACTGTTTTTT.

This chain links TRBV6-1 with TRBJ2-1, with 14 bases fitting TRBD2. The V segment lost 6 bases and the J segment 2 bases; nucleotides outside the gene matches: 9. Looked up from germline, CDR1 is MNHNS and CDR2 is SASEGT. There are 18 residues in the CDR3. DNA of the CDR3: TGTGCCAGCAGGCGACTAGCGGGGGGGCCGACTACCTACAATGAGCAGTTCTTC. Translated: CASRRLAGGPTTYNEQFF.

The rearrangement links TRBV6-2 or TRBV6-3 to TRBJ2-5; D is perhaps TRBD2 (6 bases). CDR1 is MNHEY and CDR2 is SVGEGT in the germline V gene. The length of the CDR3 is 16 residues. V dropped 5 bases and J dropped 3 bases, with 19 bases sitting between them. CDR3 nucleotide sequence: TGTGCCAGCAGTAAGACTAGATTCCCTCCAAAAGAGACCCAGTACTTC. This translates into CASSKTRFPPKETQYF.

This clonotype showed up just a few times. V gene TRBV9 combines with J gene TRBJ2-7; maybe TRBD2 (6 bases). Trimming stripped 2 bases from V and 2 bases from J, with 14 bases between. This CDR3 has 15 amino acids. In germline, CDR1 is SGDLS, CDR2 YYNGEE. In DNA form, the CDR3 reads TGTGCCAGCAGCGTCGGCGGGGACTGGACCTACGAGCAGTACTTC. It codes for CASSVGGDWTYEQYF. Full variable domain (outside the CDR3, taken from reference TRBV9 and TRBJ2-7): DSGVTQTPKHLITATGQRVTLRCSPRSGDLSVYWYQQSLDQGLQFLIQYYNGEERAKGNILERFSAQQFPDLHSELNLSSLELGDSALYFCASSVGGDWTYEQYFGPGTRLTVT.

The chain links TRBV4-1 to TRBJ1-5; D not certain. Trimming removed 0 bases from V and 7 bases from J, with 4 bases in between. The CDR3 is 12 residues long. CDR1 is MGHRA, CDR2 YSYEKL, per germline. The CDR3 bases are TGCGCCAGCAGCCAAGAGGGCCAGCCCCAGCATTTT. This codes for CASSQEGQPQHF.

The J gene is TRBJ2-5, the V gene TRBV7-9; TRBD1 is a possible D gene (5 bases). The DNA end is a closer match to TRBJ2-7, so the J assignment may be wrong. The CDR3 consists of 14 residues. The germline V gene has CDR1 SEHNR and CDR2 FQNEAQ (reference sequence). The CDR3 DNA reads TGTGCCAGCAGCGGGTTGACAGATTCCTACGAGCAGTACTTC. Its protein product is CASSGLTDSYEQYF.

The chain uses TRBV6-2 or TRBV6-3 and TRBJ2-4, with D hard to call. Germline lookup yields CDR1 MNHEY and CDR2 SVGEGT. V lost 3 bases and J lost 13, with 25 bases in between. CDR3 size: 16 residues. The CDR3 sequence: CASSYNPRASGSGQYF. The CDR3 DNA follows: TGTGCCAGCAGTTATAACCCTAGGGCCTCTGGGTCCGGACAGTACTTC.

This clonotype was detected a few times. The V and J genes are TRBV10-3 and TRBJ1-1, with 9 bases that match TRBD1. The V gene's germline CDR1 is ENHRY and CDR2 SYGVKD. The trim removed 0 bases at V and 5 bases at J, leaving 7 bases unmatched. The CDR3 has 16 amino acids. CDR3 sequence (DNA): TGTGCCATCAGTGAGTCGCCCTACAGGGGGCCGACTGAAGCTTTCTTT. Amino acids: CAISESPYRGPTEAFF.

This clonotype turned up a few times. The chain carries TRBV7-2 and TRBJ1-2; D might be TRBD1 (5 bases). Germline V gene data show CDR1 as SGHTA and CDR2 as FQGNSA. This CDR3 region has 13 residues. V lost 5 bases, J lost 6 bases, and 13 bases lay in between. The CDR3 region is CASSRGELDGYTF. DNA for the CDR3: TGTGCCAGCAGCAGGGGCGAATTGGATGGCTACACCTTC.

J is TRBJ2-6 and V is TRBV6-2 or TRBV6-3, with D perhaps matching TRBD1 (5 bases). V was cut by 2 bases and J by 0 bases, with 11 bases left in between. Germline values: CDR1 MNHEY, CDR2 SVGEGT. The CDR3 totals 17 residues. Here the CDR3 reads CASSYGQGSSGANVLTF. CDR3 bases: TGTGCCAGCAGTTACGGGCAGGGTTCCTCTGGGGCCAACGTCCTGACTTTC.

The chain combines TRBV7-6 with TRBJ1-4; 7 nucleotides match TRBD1. V lost 1 base, J lost 7 bases, and 3 bases stayed unmatched. The CDR3 totals 14 residues. CDR1 is SGHVS, CDR2 FNYEAQ, per germline. The CDR3 DNA sequence: TGTGCCAGCAGCTTAGGACAGGGAATTGAAAAACTGTTTTTT. As protein: CASSLGQGIEKLFF. The whole variable domain, remainder taken from reference TRBV7-6 and TRBJ1-4, is GAGVSQSPRYKVTKRGQDVALRCDPISGHVSLYWYRQALGQGPEFLTYFNYEAQQDKSGLPNDRFSAERPEGSISTLTIQRTEQRDSAMYRCASSLGQGIEKLFFGSGTQLSVL.

V usage is TRBV12-3 or TRBV12-4 and J usage is TRBJ2-1; no firm D call. The V and J ends lost 3 bases and 2 bases respectively, with 11 bases between them. This CDR3 has 15 amino acids. CDR3 bases: TGTGCCAGCAGTTTCAGAACGGACGCCTACAATGAGCAGTTCTTC. This sequence encodes CASSFRTDAYNEQFF.